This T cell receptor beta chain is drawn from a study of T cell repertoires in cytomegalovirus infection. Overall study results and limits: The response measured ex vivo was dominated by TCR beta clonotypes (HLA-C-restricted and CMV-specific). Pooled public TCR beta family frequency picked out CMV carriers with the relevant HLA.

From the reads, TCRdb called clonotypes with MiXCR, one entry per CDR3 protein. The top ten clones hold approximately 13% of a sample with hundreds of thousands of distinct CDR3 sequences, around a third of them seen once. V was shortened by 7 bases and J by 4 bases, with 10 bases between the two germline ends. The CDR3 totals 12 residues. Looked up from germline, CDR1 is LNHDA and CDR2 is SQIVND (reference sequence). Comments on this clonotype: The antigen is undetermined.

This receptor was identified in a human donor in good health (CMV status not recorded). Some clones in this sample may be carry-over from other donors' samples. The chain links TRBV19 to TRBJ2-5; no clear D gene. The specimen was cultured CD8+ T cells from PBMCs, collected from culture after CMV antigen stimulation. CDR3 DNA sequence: TGTGCCAGTACCCCGGACGGAGAGACCCAGTACTTC. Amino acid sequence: CASTPDGETQYF.